Shown below are 9 T cell receptor beta chains from a single sample sequenced in a study of T cell changes during pregnancy in multiple sclerosis. Method: immunoSEQ multiplex PCR; TCRdb's copy keeps in-frame clones and lacks some. The data show 40,000 to 45,000 clones, 89% seen once. The specimen comprised CD4+ T cells from peripheral blood mononuclear cells, sampled in the first trimester of pregnancy. Receptors originate from a female donor with multiple sclerosis, enrolled in a pregnancy study.

This clone was seen more than once but under ten times. The chain employs TRBV7-9 and TRBJ1-1; tentative D call: TRBD1 (6 bases). The CDR3 loop spans 15 amino acids. Germline V CDR1 and CDR2: SEHNR, FQNEAQ (reference sequence). The germline V and J ends were trimmed by 5 bases and 0 bases, with 13 bases remaining between them. The CDR3 DNA follows: TGTGCCAGCAGCCGCCAGGACAGAGTGAACACTGAAGCTTTCTTT. Amino acid sequence: CASSRQDRVNTEAFF.

V gene TRBV2 combines with J gene TRBJ1-2; D might be TRBD1 (6 bases). The CDR3 consists of 14 residues. The germline gives CDR1 SNHLY, CDR2 FYNNEI. Trimming took 5 bases from V and 3 from J, leaving 13 bases between them. The CDR3 here is CASSRQDLDYGYTF. In DNA, the CDR3 is TGTGCCAGCAGTAGACAGGACTTGGACTATGGCTACACCTTC.

The chain employs TRBV6-1 and TRBJ2-1; TRBD2 matches 12 bases. V shed 4 bases, J shed 8 bases, and the junction held 6 bases outside the gene matches. This CDR3 has 15 amino acids. Germline assignment: CDR1 MNHNS and CDR2 SASEGT. The CDR3 here is CASSAAGLAGYEQFF. The CDR3 DNA reads as TGTGCCAGCAGTGCGGCCGGACTAGCGGGATATGAGCAGTTCTTC.

This chain links TRBV7-2 with TRBJ2-1; 15 bases are a match to TRBD2. J gave up 4 bases and V 1 base, and 8 bases lay outside the gene matches. Germline CDR1 reads SGHTA; CDR2 reads FQGNSA. This CDR3 region has 19 residues. The CDR3 sequence: CASSLEGGLAGGRYNEQFF. DNA for the CDR3: TGTGCCAGCAGCTTAGAGGGTGGACTAGCGGGGGGGCGGTACAATGAGCAGTTCTTC.

The CDR3 region is CASSTSLLTGYQETQYF. The CDR3 nucleotides are TGTGCCAGTAGTACGTCACTATTGACAGGTTACCAAGAGACCCAGTACTTC. The rearrangement links TRBV19 to TRBJ2-5; D might be TRBD1 (6 bases). There are 17 residues in the CDR3. V was shortened by 4 bases and J by 0 bases, with 18 bases between the two germline ends. The V gene's germline CDR1 is LNHDA and CDR2 SQIVND (reference sequence).

This rearrangement joins TRBV7-2 to TRBJ1-2, with a weak D call TRBD1 (6 bases). This CDR3 spans 17 amino acids. Per the germline V gene, CDR1 is SGHTA and CDR2 is FQGNSA. V was pared by 5 bases and J by 6 bases, with 25 bases between. CDR3 sequence (DNA): TGTGCCAGCAGCCCCCCTCAACAGGGCTTAGGCGTGAATGGCTACACCTTC. Protein: CASSPPQQGLGVNGYTF.

The CDR3: CAWSVGGRGRYGYTF. The CDR3 region has the DNA TGTGCCTGGAGTGTAGGTGGCAGGGGGCGGTATGGCTACACCTTC. This rearrangement joins TRBV30 to TRBJ1-2; 8 nucleotides line up with TRBD1. This CDR3 has 15 residues. J gave up 5 bases and V 0 bases, and 8 bases lay outside the gene matches. CDR1 is GTSNPN and CDR2 is SVGIG in the germline V gene (reference sequence).

The chain uses TRBV6-1 and TRBJ2-7, with a tentative D call TRBD1 (6 bases). The V gene's germline CDR1 is MNHNS and CDR2 SASEGT. With 0 bases removed from V and 2 bases from J, the gap between germline ends came to 20 bases. The CDR3 spans 18 residues. The CDR3 nucleotides read TGTGCCAGCAGTGAAGCGCTTCCGTTAGTCGGGACAACCTACGAGCAGTACTTC. Residues: CASSEALPLVGTTYEQYF.

The V and J genes are TRBV19 and TRBJ1-5, with 9 nucleotides matching TRBD1. The V and J ends lost 1 base and 5 bases, in that order; junction bases with no gene match: 0. From germline, CDR1 is LNHDA and CDR2 SQIVND (reference sequence). The CDR3 length is 14 residues. CDR3 amino acids: CASSIGQGDQPQHF. The CDR3 DNA is TGTGCCAGTAGTATAGGACAGGGGGATCAGCCCCAGCATTTT.